What follows are 15 T cell receptor beta chains derived from one specimen sequenced in a study of T-cell reconstitution after alpha-beta-depleted transplantation in children. Unique molecular identifiers were incorporated during preparation of the TCRbeta library. TCRdb redid the calling of the PCR reads with MiXCR, one entry per CDR3 protein. The top ten hold roughly 6% of the sample, which has a few hundred thousand distinct CDR3 sequences, approximately 11% seen once. The material was PBMCs from the stem cell graft donor, obtained from the stem cell graft. The receptors originated from a human donor who donated a stem cell graft to a child with acute myeloid leukemia.

V usage is TRBV28 and J usage is TRBJ1-6, with 11 bases matching TRBD1. V gave up 5 bases and J gave up 9 bases; unmatched junction bases: 6. Germline lookup yields CDR1 MDHEN and CDR2 SYDVKM. The CDR3 runs to 15 residues. The CDR3 protein is CASSEVDRGLSPLHF. CDR3 nucleotides: TGTGCCAGCAGTGAAGTGGACAGGGGGCTTTCACCCCTCCACTTT.

The chain is built from TRBV7-9 and TRBJ1-6; the D gene is possibly TRBD1 (6 bases). The CDR3 length is 14 residues. Trimming pared 4 bases from V and 9 bases from J, leaving 13 bases between. In germline, CDR1 is SEHNR, CDR2 FQNEAQ (reference sequence). CDR3 in amino acids: CASSYQGWISPLHF. CDR3 in DNA: TGTGCCAGCAGCTACCAGGGGTGGATTTCACCCCTCCACTTT.

Of note for this clonotype: A junction boundary mismatches the germline segment, possibly from a read error. This rearrangement joins TRBV20-1 to TRBJ1-4; 8 bases map to TRBD1. The germline CDR1 and CDR2 sequences are DFQATT and SNEGSKA (reference sequence). The CDR3 extends over 15 amino acids. In DNA form, the CDR3 reads TGCTGTGCTAGACGATCGGACAGGGTTGGGGAAAAACTGTTTTTT. Translated, it gives CCARRSDRVGEKLFF.

This clonotype turned up a few times. The gene calls are TRBV29-1 and TRBJ1-2; TRBD1 matches 9 bases. This CDR3 comprises 14 residues. Per the germline V gene, CDR1 is SQVTM and CDR2 is ANQGSEA. Unmatched junction bases numbered 2, after V lost 0 bases and J lost 3 bases. CDR3 in amino acids: CSVEEQGADYGYTF. The CDR3 DNA sequence: TGCAGCGTTGAAGAACAGGGGGCAGACTATGGCTACACCTTC.

This clonotype was counted between two and nine times. This sequence joins TRBV5-8 and TRBJ1-5, with 12 bases matching TRBD1. CDR3 length: 16 amino acids. Germline V gives CDR1 SGHTS, CDR2 YDEGEE. V trimming: 4 bases; J trimming: 6 bases; junction bases outside the gene matches: 8. The CDR3 loop reads CASSLGTGGVGQPQHF. CDR3 sequence (DNA): TGTGCCAGCAGCCTGGGGACAGGGGGCGTGGGTCAGCCCCAGCATTTT.

This clonotype was seen many times. This chain uses TRBV20-1 with TRBJ2-7; D might be TRBD2 (5 bases). Germline V gene data show CDR1 as DFQATT and CDR2 as SNEGSKA (reference sequence). The CDR3 loop spans 16 amino acids. The germline V and J ends were trimmed by 0 bases and 5 bases, with 20 bases remaining between them. The CDR3 loop reads CSARDYMTPLEDEQYF. CDR3 DNA: TGCAGTGCTAGAGACTACATGACTCCTTTGGAGGACGAGCAGTACTTC.

This clonotype was seen more than once but under ten times. The chain recombines TRBV4-3 with TRBJ2-3, with 9 positions matching TRBD2. Germline V gene sequence: CDR1 LGHNA, CDR2 YSLEER. This CDR3 contains 15 residues. J was trimmed by 6 bases and V by 1 base; bases with no gene match: 5. The CDR3 DNA follows: TGCGCCAGCAGCCAAGGTAGCGGGAGTATGGATACGCAGTATTTT. Translated: CASSQGSGSMDTQYF.

This clonotype has more than one count but fewer than ten. The CDR3 coding sequence is TGTGCCAGCAGCTTAGCGGCTCAGGGCCCCTACGAGCAGTACTTC. Protein product: CASSLAAQGPYEQYF. V gene TRBV7-2 combines with J gene TRBJ2-7; D may be TRBD1 (5 bases). CDR1 and CDR2 from the germline V gene are SGHTA and FQGNSA. The CDR3 extends over 15 amino acids. With 0 bases removed from V and 2 bases from J, the gap between germline ends came to 11 bases.

This clonotype was recorded a few times. The chain is built from TRBV12-3 or TRBV12-4 and TRBJ2-3, with a possible D match to TRBD2 (5 bases). V shed 5 bases and J shed 1 base, with 13 bases lying between them. This CDR3 has 15 residues. CDR3 residues: CASSPNRRGTDTQYF. CDR3 in DNA: TGTGCCAGCAGTCCCAATAGGCGGGGCACAGATACGCAGTATTTT.

There are a few counts of this clonotype. The chain carries TRBV5-1 and TRBJ1-2, with 8 bases that match TRBD1. The CDR3 is 15 residues long. With 3 bases clipped from V and 4 bases from J, the junction kept 8 bases outside the gene matches. Germline assignment: CDR1 SGHRS and CDR2 YFSETQ. CDR3 region: CASSYGQGALYGYTF. The CDR3 DNA sequence: TGCGCCAGCAGCTACGGACAGGGAGCTCTCTATGGCTACACCTTC.

J is TRBJ2-7 and V is TRBV15, with TRBD1 identical over 9 bases. Germline V gene sequence: CDR1 LNHNV, CDR2 YYDKDF (reference sequence). The CDR3 covers 16 residues. The V gene end was trimmed by 0 bases and the J gene end by 5 bases; junction bases not matched to a gene: 8. The CDR3 DNA reads as TGTGCCACCAGCAGAGATAGAGGACAGGGGAATGACGAGCAGTACTTC. This gives the protein CATSRDRGQGNDEQYF.

The table lists this clonotype with many counts. One junction end does not reproduce the germline sequence, and a read error may be involved. J is TRBJ2-2 and V is TRBV5-1, with 10 bases that match TRBD2. The germline gives CDR1 SGHRS, CDR2 YFSETQ. This CDR3 has 16 residues. The CDR3, as DNA: TGTGCCAGCAGCTTAGGACTAGCGGTTAACACCGGGGAGCTGTTTTTT. Protein sequence: CASSLGLAVNTGELFF.

This clonotype occurred a few times. This chain connects TRBV13 to TRBJ2-3; TRBD2 matches at 7 bases. CDR3 size: 16 residues. V lost 1 base and J lost 2; bases outside the gene matches: 6. The germline V gene has CDR1 PRHDT and CDR2 FYEKMQ (reference sequence). The chain's CDR3 is CASSLAAGTLTDTQYF. The CDR3, as DNA: TGTGCCAGCAGCTTAGCAGCGGGAACTCTCACAGATACGCAGTATTTT.

This clonotype has more than one count but fewer than ten. The gene calls are TRBV5-1 and TRBJ2-7; TRBD2 might be the D (6 bases). Trimming took 2 bases from V and 6 from J, leaving 15 bases between them. The CDR3 sequence is 14 residues long. The V gene's germline CDR1 is SGHRS and CDR2 YFSETQ. The CDR3 DNA reads as TGCGCCAGCAGCTTCGGCTCGGGGGAAGGCGAGCAGTACGTC. Encoded protein: CASSFGSGEGEQYV.

This clonotype was detected only a few times. The chain employs TRBV12-3 or TRBV12-4 and TRBJ2-3; 8 bases fit TRBD2. CDR3 size: 17 residues. J lost 2 bases, V lost 2 bases, and 9 bases had no gene match. In nucleotides, the CDR3 is TGTGCCAGCAGTTTAAACGGGGGGGGCTTTACCACAGATACGCAGTATTTT. Its translation: CASSLNGGGFTTDTQYF.